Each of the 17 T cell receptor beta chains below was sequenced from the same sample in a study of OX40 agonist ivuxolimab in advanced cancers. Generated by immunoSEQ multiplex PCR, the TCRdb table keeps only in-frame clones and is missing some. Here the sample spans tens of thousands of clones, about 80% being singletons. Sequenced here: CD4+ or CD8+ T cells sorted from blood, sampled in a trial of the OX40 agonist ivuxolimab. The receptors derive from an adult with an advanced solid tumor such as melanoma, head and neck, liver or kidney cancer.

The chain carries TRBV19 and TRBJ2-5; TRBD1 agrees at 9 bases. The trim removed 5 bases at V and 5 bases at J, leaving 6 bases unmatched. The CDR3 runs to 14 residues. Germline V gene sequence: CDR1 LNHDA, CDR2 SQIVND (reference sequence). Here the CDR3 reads CASSRTGVGETQYF. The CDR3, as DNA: TGTGCCAGTAGTCGGACAGGGGTTGGGGAGACCCAGTACTTC. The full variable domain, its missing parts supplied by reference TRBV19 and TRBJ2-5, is DGGITQSPKYLFRKEGQNVTLSCEQNLNHDAMYWYRQDPGQGLRLIYYSQIVNDFQKGDIAEGYSVSREKKESFPLTVTSAQKNPTAFYLCASSRTGVGETQYFGPGTRLLVL.

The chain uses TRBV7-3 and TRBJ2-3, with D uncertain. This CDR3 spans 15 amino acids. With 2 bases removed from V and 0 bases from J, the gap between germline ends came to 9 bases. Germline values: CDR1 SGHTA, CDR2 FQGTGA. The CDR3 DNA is TGTGCCAGCAGCTTACGGCCTACTAGCACAGATACGCAGTATTTT. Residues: CASSLRPTSTDTQYF.

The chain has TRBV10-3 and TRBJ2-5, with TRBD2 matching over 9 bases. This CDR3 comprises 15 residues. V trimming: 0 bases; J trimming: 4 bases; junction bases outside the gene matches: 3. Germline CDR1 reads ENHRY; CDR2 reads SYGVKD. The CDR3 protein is CAISESGGRGETQYF. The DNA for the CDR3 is TGTGCCATCAGTGAGTCGGGCGGGAGGGGAGAGACCCAGTACTTC.

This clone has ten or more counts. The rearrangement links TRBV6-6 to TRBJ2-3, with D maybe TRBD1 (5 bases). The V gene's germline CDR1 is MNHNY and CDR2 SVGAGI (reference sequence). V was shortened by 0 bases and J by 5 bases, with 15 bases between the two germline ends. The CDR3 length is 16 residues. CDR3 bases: TGTGCCAGCAGTTACTCTCGGACACCTGACGAAGATACGCAGTATTTT. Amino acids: CASSYSRTPDEDTQYF.

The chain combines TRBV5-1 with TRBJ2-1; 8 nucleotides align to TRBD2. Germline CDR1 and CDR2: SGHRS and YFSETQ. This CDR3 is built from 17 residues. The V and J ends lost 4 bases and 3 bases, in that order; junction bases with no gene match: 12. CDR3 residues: CASSTDPTSGVYNEQFF. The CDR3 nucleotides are TGCGCCAGCAGCACCGACCCTACTAGCGGCGTCTACAATGAGCAGTTCTTC.

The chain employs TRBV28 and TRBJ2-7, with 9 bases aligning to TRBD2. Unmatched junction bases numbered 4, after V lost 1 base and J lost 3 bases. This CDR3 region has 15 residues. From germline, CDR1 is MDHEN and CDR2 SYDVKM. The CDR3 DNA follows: TGTGCCAGCAGTTTATCGTCTAGCGGGAACTACGAGCAGTACTTC. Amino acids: CASSLSSSGNYEQYF.

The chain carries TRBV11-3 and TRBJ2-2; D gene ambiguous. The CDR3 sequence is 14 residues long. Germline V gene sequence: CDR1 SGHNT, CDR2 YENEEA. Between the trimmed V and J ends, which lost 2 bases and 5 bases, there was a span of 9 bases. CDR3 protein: CASSLLGRTGELFF. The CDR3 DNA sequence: TGTGCCAGCAGCTTATTGGGTCGTACCGGGGAGCTGTTTTTT.

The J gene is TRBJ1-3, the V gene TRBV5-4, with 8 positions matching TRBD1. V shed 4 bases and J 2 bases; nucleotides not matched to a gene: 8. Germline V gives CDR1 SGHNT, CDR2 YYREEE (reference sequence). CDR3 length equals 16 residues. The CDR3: CASSPGQGATGNTIYF. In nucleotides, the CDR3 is TGTGCCAGCAGCCCTGGTCAGGGGGCTACTGGAAACACCATATATTTT.

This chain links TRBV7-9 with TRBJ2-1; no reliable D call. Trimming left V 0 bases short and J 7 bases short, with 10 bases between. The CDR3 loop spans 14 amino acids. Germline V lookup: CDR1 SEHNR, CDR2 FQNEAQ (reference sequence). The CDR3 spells CASSLASSRNEQFF. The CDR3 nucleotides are TGTGCCAGCAGCTTAGCGTCTAGTCGGAATGAGCAGTTCTTC.

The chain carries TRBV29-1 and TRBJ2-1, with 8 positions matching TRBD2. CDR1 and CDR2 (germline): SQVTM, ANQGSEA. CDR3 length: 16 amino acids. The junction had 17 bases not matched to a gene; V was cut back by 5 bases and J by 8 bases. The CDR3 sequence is CSVRGGRSGSTYEQFF. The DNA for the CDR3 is TGCAGCGTTCGGGGCGGACGGAGCGGGAGTACCTATGAGCAGTTCTTC.

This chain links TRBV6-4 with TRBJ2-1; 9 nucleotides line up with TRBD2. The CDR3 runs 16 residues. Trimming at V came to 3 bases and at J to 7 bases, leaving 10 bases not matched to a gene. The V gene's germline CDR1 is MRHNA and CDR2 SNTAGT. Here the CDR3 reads CASSDRAGGHQNEQFF. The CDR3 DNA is TGTGCCAGCAGTGATCGGGCGGGGGGGCATCAGAATGAGCAGTTCTTC.

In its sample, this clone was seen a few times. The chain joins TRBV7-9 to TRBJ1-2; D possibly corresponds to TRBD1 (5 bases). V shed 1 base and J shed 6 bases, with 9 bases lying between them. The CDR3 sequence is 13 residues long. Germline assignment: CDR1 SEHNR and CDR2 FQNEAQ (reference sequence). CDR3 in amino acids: CASSLGEGHGYTF. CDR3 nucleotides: TGTGCCAGCAGCTTAGGCGAGGGGCATGGCTACACCTTC.

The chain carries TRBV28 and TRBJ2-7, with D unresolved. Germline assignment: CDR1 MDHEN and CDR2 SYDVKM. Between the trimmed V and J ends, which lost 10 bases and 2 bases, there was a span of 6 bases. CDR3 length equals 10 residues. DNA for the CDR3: TGTGCCACCTCGACCTACGAGCAGTACTTC. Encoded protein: CATSTYEQYF. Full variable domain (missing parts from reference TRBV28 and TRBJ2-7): DVKVTQSSRYLVKRTGEKVFLECVQDMDHENMFWYRQDPGLGLRLIYFSYDVKMKEKGDIPEGYSVSREKKERFSLILESASTNQTSMYLCATSTYEQYFGPGTRLTVT.

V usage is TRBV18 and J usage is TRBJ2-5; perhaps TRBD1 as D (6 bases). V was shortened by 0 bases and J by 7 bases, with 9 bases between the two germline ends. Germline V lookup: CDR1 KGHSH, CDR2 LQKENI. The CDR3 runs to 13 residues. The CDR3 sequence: CASSPPLGATQYF. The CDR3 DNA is TGTGCCAGCTCACCACCGCTGGGGGCGACCCAGTACTTC.

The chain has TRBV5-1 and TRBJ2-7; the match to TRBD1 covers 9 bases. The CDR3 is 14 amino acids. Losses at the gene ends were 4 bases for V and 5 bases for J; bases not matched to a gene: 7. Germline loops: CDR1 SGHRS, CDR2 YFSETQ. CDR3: CASSPGQGRDEQYV. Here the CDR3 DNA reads TGCGCCAGCAGCCCGGGACAGGGACGGGACGAGCAGTACGTC.

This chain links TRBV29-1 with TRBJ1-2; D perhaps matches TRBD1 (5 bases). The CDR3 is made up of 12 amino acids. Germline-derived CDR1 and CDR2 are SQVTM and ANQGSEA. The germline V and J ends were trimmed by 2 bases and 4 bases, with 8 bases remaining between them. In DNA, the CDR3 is TGCAGCGTTGAAAAGGGGAGCTATGGCTACACCTTC. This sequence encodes CSVEKGSYGYTF.

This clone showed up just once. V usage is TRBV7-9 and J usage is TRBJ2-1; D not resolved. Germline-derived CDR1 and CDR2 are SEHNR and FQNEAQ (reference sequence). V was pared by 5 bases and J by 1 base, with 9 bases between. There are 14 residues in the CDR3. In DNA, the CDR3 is TGTGCCAGCAGCCACAGATTATCCTACAATGAGCAGTTCTTC. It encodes CASSHRLSYNEQFF.